A single sample is the source of the 4 T cell receptor beta chains below, sequenced in a study of shared clonotypes between healthy human individuals. Libraries were prepared by immunoSEQ multiplex PCR; TCRdb keeps only in-frame clonotypes and omits some of them. The data show millions of clones, with 93% seen just once and about 1.5% held by the top ten. CD45RO-negative, CCR7-selected cells formed the naive CD8 fraction, which excluded terminally differentiated effector memory CD45RA+ cells. The sequenced material came from naive CD8+ T cells from PBMCs. These receptors were obtained from a man younger than 35 in good health. Some clones in this sample may be carry-over from other donors' samples.

This chain joins TRBV6-1 and TRBJ1-3; TRBD1 agrees at 8 bases. The germline V gene has CDR1 MNHNS and CDR2 SASEGT. This CDR3 has 15 amino acids. Losses at the gene ends were 6 bases for V and 2 bases for J; bases not matched to a gene: 6. The CDR3 protein is CASSHTTGAGNTIYF. The DNA for the CDR3 is TGTGCCAGCAGCCACACGACAGGGGCTGGAAACACCATATATTTT.

The gene calls are TRBV29-1 and TRBJ2-1; weak D call: TRBD1 (6 bases). Trimming left V 7 bases short and J 5 bases short, with 27 bases between. Germline-derived CDR1 and CDR2 are SQVTM and ANQGSEA. The CDR3 is 17 residues long. For the CDR3, the DNA is TGCAGCGGTACTAAGGGGGTCCCGCTCGGGCCTAACAATGAGCAGTTCTTC. This sequence encodes CSGTKGVPLGPNNEQFF.

V is TRBV5-1 and J is TRBJ2-3; 9 bases map to TRBD2. The CDR3 sequence is 17 residues long. Germline V gene sequence: CDR1 SGHRS, CDR2 YFSETQ. The V gene end was trimmed by 0 bases and the J gene end by 6 bases; junction bases not matched to a gene: 11. CDR3 coding DNA: TGCGCCAGCAGCTTGGCCTGGCGGGAGGGCCGAGGGGATACGCAGTATTTT. It translates to CASSLAWREGRGDTQYF.

The gene calls are TRBV9 and TRBJ1-1; no definite D call. V lost 1 base and J 0 bases, leaving 13 bases between the germline ends. CDR3 size: 16 residues. CDR1 and CDR2 from the germline V gene are SGDLS and YYNGEE. Here the CDR3 DNA reads TGTGCCAGCAGCGTATCGGGTCTTTCTATGAACACTGAAGCTTTCTTT. Its translation is CASSVSGLSMNTEAFF.